This T cell receptor beta chain was sequenced during a study of identical twins. Study findings and constraints: Recombination models fit unrelated individuals' TCR alpha sharing but underestimated twins'. Zero-insertion analyses might be partly confounded by invariant T cells like MAIT and iNKT.

The CDR3 consists of 12 residues. V gave up 3 bases and J gave up 4 bases, with 7 bases separating them. Germline assignment: CDR1 SQVTM and CDR2 ANQGSEA. In its sample, this clonotype was seen many times. What it binds is unknown. TCRdb ran MiXCR on the 5' RACE reads and lists one entry per CDR3 protein. The sample consists of 250,000 or so distinct CDR3 sequences, around 8% of them appearing once. The sample was also linked to a second study, of yellow fever vaccine responses in identical twins.

This chain joins TRBV29-1 and TRBJ2-1; D unresolved. Sequencing used CD8+ T cells sorted from blood. The TCR was taken from a woman aged 18-35 years in good health. CDR3 amino acids: CSVEPRYNEQFF. CDR3 bases: TGCAGCGTTGAGCCCAGGTACAATGAGCAGTTCTTC.